This T cell receptor (beta chain) was recorded in a study of T cell changes during pregnancy in multiple sclerosis. CDR3 length equals 15 residues. Germline values: CDR1 SNHLY, CDR2 FYNNEI. Sequencing used immunoSEQ multiplex PCR; TCRdb keeps in-frame clones, though not all of them. The sample lists about 67,000 clones; roughly 92% were seen once. Regarding this clone: Germline is not matched at one junction end, which may reflect a read error. This same CDR3 is encoded by further DNA sequences in the sample.

This TCR derives from a female donor with multiple sclerosis, enrolled in a pregnancy study. The sample consisted of peripheral blood, taken in the second trimester of pregnancy. The chain has TRBV2 and TRBJ1-1; 7 nucleotides agree with TRBD1. The CDR3 bases are TGTGCCAGCAGGTGGACAGGTACTATGAACACTGAAGCTTTCTTC. This sequence encodes CASRWTGTMNTEAFF.